The 32 T cell receptor beta chains given below trace back to one sample, sequenced in a study of cytomegalovirus exposure and HLA in healthy donors. Some clones are missing from TCRdb's copy, which holds only in-frame ones; the method was immunoSEQ multiplex PCR. The sample comprises around 300,000 clones, approximately 91% of which are singletons, and 0.9% to 1% rests with the top ten. Sequences were obtained from PBMCs. The source is a man in his thirties or forties in good health and CMV-seronegative.

V and J are TRBV5-4 and TRBJ2-3, with 7 bases fitting TRBD2. Germline lookup yields CDR1 SGHNT and CDR2 YYREEE (reference sequence). The CDR3 has 18 amino acids. Unmatched junction bases numbered 14, after V lost 4 bases and J lost 0 bases. The CDR3 here is CASSPGLSGVSSTDTQYF. The CDR3 DNA reads as TGTGCCAGCAGCCCCGGACTAAGCGGGGTATCTAGCACAGATACGCAGTATTTT.

V is TRBV27 and J is TRBJ2-3; TRBD2 matches 12 bases. V lost 4 bases, J lost 0 bases, and 14 bases stayed unmatched. The germline gives CDR1 MNHEY, CDR2 SMNVEV (reference sequence). CDR3 length equals 20 residues. CDR3 protein: CASSSPGTSGLFYSTDTQYF. The DNA for the CDR3 is TGTGCCAGCAGTTCACCCGGGACTAGCGGGCTTTTTTATAGCACAGATACGCAGTATTTT.

CDR3 coding DNA: TGTGCCTGGAGTGTTGAGTCCGGCACAGATACGCAGTATTTT. This encodes CAWSVESGTDTQYF. This chain uses TRBV30 with TRBJ2-3; no clear D gene. V was pared by 0 bases and J by 1 base, with 8 bases between. This CDR3 contains 14 residues. The V gene's germline CDR1 is GTSNPN and CDR2 SVGIG (reference sequence).

As DNA, the CDR3 is TGTTCCAACAGGGGCAGCTACAATGAGCAGTTCTTC. Translated, it gives CSNRGSYNEQFF. The chain carries TRBV2 and TRBJ2-1, with TRBD1 matching over 7 bases. From germline, CDR1 is SNHLY and CDR2 FYNNEI. The CDR3 contains 12 residues.

This rearrangement joins TRBV6-5 to TRBJ1-1; TRBD1 might be the D (6 bases). V lost 5 bases and J lost 10, with 17 bases in between. Germline V gives CDR1 MNHEY, CDR2 SVGAGI. This CDR3 contains 13 residues. The CDR3 here is CASSGWGGRGAFF. The CDR3 DNA sequence: TGTGCCAGCAGTGGGTGGGGGGGGCGCGGAGCTTTCTTT.

The CDR3 nucleotides read TGTGCCGGCGCGGGGGGGCCAATAGGTGAGCAGTTCTTC. Translation gives CAGAGGPIGEQFF. The chain joins TRBV9 to TRBJ2-1; 9 bases align to TRBD2. The CDR3 is 13 amino acids. Germline trimming cut 10 bases from V and 9 bases from J; bases unmatched to any gene: 11. Germline V gives CDR1 SGDLS, CDR2 YYNGEE.

This sequence joins TRBV18 and TRBJ1-1; 8 bases agree with TRBD1. With V trimmed by 6 bases and J by 1 base, 10 bases remained unmatched. This CDR3 is 16 amino acids long. From germline, CDR1 is KGHSH and CDR2 LQKENI. The CDR3 coding sequence is TGTGCCAGCTCCGGGGACAGGATCATCTCGAACACTGAAGCTTTCTTT. Translating it yields CASSGDRIISNTEAFF.

The gene calls are TRBV6-1 and TRBJ1-3; unclear D gene. This CDR3 has 16 amino acids. Germline V gene sequence: CDR1 MNHNS, CDR2 SASEGT. Between the trimmed V and J ends, which lost 1 base and 0 bases, there was a span of 10 bases. The CDR3 DNA reads as TGTGCCAGCAGTGAAGTCAGAAAATACTCTGGAAACACCATATATTTT. Translation: CASSEVRKYSGNTIYF.

This clone was counted a single time. The chain couples TRBV11-2 to TRBJ1-2; 8 bases map to TRBD1. The germline CDR1 and CDR2 sequences are SGHAT and FQNNGV. V lost 1 base to trimming and J lost 8 bases; unmatched junction nucleotides: 12. This CDR3 is 16 amino acids long. In DNA, the CDR3 is TGTGCCAGCAGCTTAGGGTTGGACAGGGTTAGTGGGGGCTACACCTTC. As protein: CASSLGLDRVSGGYTF.

This clone was recorded a few times. The rearrangement links TRBV5-4 to TRBJ2-7; a possible D gene is TRBD1 (6 bases). Between the trimmed V and J ends, which lost 4 bases and 1 base, there was a span of 9 bases. There are 13 residues in the CDR3. Germline assignment: CDR1 SGHNT and CDR2 YYREEE (reference sequence). This CDR3 is CASSSDRSYEQYF. The CDR3, as DNA: TGTGCCAGCAGCAGTGACAGGTCCTACGAGCAGTACTTC.

This clone was counted between two and nine times. The J gene is TRBJ1-2, the V gene TRBV6-5; TRBD1 matches 7 bases. Germline CDR1 is MNHEY and CDR2 is SVGAGI. The CDR3 runs to 14 residues. After removal of 6 bases from V and 5 bases from J, the junction contained 9 bases not matched to a gene. The CDR3 spells CASRGSGTAYGYTF. The CDR3 DNA reads TGTGCCAGCAGGGGATCCGGGACAGCTTATGGCTACACCTTC.

This clone was recorded only once. The chain recombines TRBV2 with TRBJ2-7, with 11 bases lining up with TRBD1. CDR3 size: 15 residues. J lost 1 base, V lost 5 bases, and 4 bases had no gene match. Germline V lookup: CDR1 SNHLY, CDR2 FYNNEI. The CDR3 DNA sequence: TGTGCCAGCAGTTCGGGACAGGGGGTATCCTACGAGCAGTACTTC. Its protein is CASSSGQGVSYEQYF.

This clone was seen once. The V gene is TRBV19, the J gene TRBJ2-1; TRBD1 agrees at 8 bases. The V gene's germline CDR1 is LNHDA and CDR2 SQIVND (reference sequence). This CDR3 has 13 residues. J lost 6 bases, V lost 6 bases, and 4 bases had no gene match. This CDR3 is CASRNRGINEQFF. The CDR3 DNA sequence: TGTGCCAGTAGGAACAGGGGGATCAATGAGCAGTTCTTC.

This clone occurred once. The rearrangement uses TRBV18 and TRBJ2-7; weak D call: TRBD1 (6 bases). Per germline, CDR1 KGHSH and CDR2 LQKENI. The CDR3 is 13 amino acids. V was clipped by 3 bases and J by 5 bases, with 11 bases between them. The CDR3 sequence is CASSPGTSHEQYF. Written as DNA, the CDR3 is TGTGCCAGCTCACCCGGGACATCTCACGAGCAGTACTTC.

The V gene is TRBV5-4, the J gene TRBJ2-7; 12 nucleotides line up with TRBD1. There are 16 residues in the CDR3. The junction had 9 bases not matched to a gene; V was cut back by 4 bases and J by 4 bases. Germline V gene data show CDR1 as SGHNT and CDR2 as YYREEE (reference sequence). As DNA, the CDR3 is TGTGCCAGCAGCAAGTGGGACAGGGGGCGAAGGTACGAGCAGTACTTC. Residues: CASSKWDRGRRYEQYF.

V usage is TRBV30 and J usage is TRBJ2-2; possibly TRBD1 for D (5 bases). V lost 5 bases to trimming and J lost 0 bases, with 13 bases between them. This CDR3 spans 15 amino acids. Germline CDR1 GTSNPN, CDR2 SVGIG (reference sequence). DNA of the CDR3: TGTGCCTGGGAAGACAGTCCTTCGAACACCGGGGAGCTGTTTTTT. This encodes CAWEDSPSNTGELFF.

This chain joins TRBV9 and TRBJ2-1; 11 positions agree with TRBD1. The CDR3 contains 15 residues. Germline CDR1 reads SGDLS; CDR2 reads YYNGEE. With 0 bases clipped from V and 6 bases from J, the junction kept 2 bases outside the gene matches. The chain's CDR3 is CASSVVGQGGNEQFF. DNA for the CDR3: TGTGCCAGCAGCGTAGTGGGACAGGGGGGCAATGAGCAGTTCTTC.

This sequence joins TRBV10-1 and TRBJ1-5, with a possible D match to TRBD1 (5 bases). This CDR3 has 13 amino acids. Germline V gives CDR1 WNHNN, CDR2 SYGVQD (reference sequence). Trimming cost V 4 bases and J 3 bases, with 7 bases left between them. CDR3 residues: CASSAGNNQPQHF. CDR3 DNA sequence: TGCGCCAGCAGTGCAGGGAACAATCAGCCCCAGCATTTT.

The rearrangement uses TRBV7-2 and TRBJ1-2, with D possibly being TRBD1 (5 bases). CDR1 SGHTA and CDR2 FQGNSA come from the germline V gene. The germline V and J ends were trimmed by 5 bases and 3 bases, with 13 bases remaining between them. The CDR3 extends over 14 amino acids. The chain's CDR3 is CASSPRRDDYGYTF. The CDR3 nucleotides read TGTGCCAGCAGCCCCCGGCGGGACGACTATGGCTACACCTTC.

The chain has TRBV4-3 and TRBJ2-7; TRBD2 is a possible D gene (6 bases). From germline, CDR1 is LGHNA and CDR2 YSLEER. CDR3 length: 16 residues. With 0 bases removed from V and 4 bases from J, the gap between germline ends came to 16 bases. In DNA, the CDR3 is TGCGCCAGCAGCCAAGATCTCGGTAGCGGATCATACGAGCAGTACTTC. Translation gives CASSQDLGSGSYEQYF.

CDR3 protein: CASSASDRRTATNEKLFF. CDR3 coding DNA: TGTGCCAGCAGTGCCTCAGACAGGAGAACCGCAACTAATGAAAAACTGTTTTTT. V gene TRBV6-1 combines with J gene TRBJ1-4; a possible D gene is TRBD1 (6 bases). Germline V gene sequence: CDR1 MNHNS, CDR2 SASEGT. This CDR3 is built from 18 residues. Trimming left V 4 bases short and J 0 bases short, with 18 bases between.

The CDR3 loop is CASSHRQTNNEQFF. The CDR3 DNA reads TGCGCCAGCAGCCACCGACAGACCAACAATGAGCAGTTCTTC. The gene calls are TRBV4-1 and TRBJ2-1; TRBD1 is a possible D gene (5 bases). Germline V gene data show CDR1 as MGHRA and CDR2 as YSYEKL. The CDR3 is 14 amino acids. V shed 3 bases and J shed 5 bases, with 11 bases lying between them.

In this sample, this clone turned up once. The V and J genes are TRBV27 and TRBJ2-1, with 13 nucleotides matching TRBD2. Germline assignment: CDR1 MNHEY and CDR2 SMNVEV (reference sequence). V trimming: 1 base; J trimming: 1 base; junction bases outside the gene matches: 13. The CDR3 spans 21 residues. The CDR3 DNA follows: TGTGCCAGCAGTTTATACCCCCTAGGGACTAGCGGGGCACCATCCTACAATGAGCAGTTCTTC. Protein sequence: CASSLYPLGTSGAPSYNEQFF.

Notes on this clone: The sample holds other DNA sequences that translate to the same CDR3. The genes are TRBV19 and TRBJ1-2; 7 bases agree with TRBD1. The CDR3 sequence is 14 residues long. The germline V gene has CDR1 LNHDA and CDR2 SQIVND (reference sequence). Unmatched junction bases numbered 3, after V lost 3 bases and J lost 2 bases. Here the CDR3 DNA reads TGTGCCAGTAGTATCGACAGGGCGAACTATGGCTACACCTTC. It is translated as CASSIDRANYGYTF. The entire variable domain, with the rest obtained from reference TRBV19 and TRBJ1-2, is as follows: DGGITQSPKYLFRKEGQNVTLSCEQNLNHDAMYWYRQDPGQGLRLIYYSQIVNDFQKGDIAEGYSVSREKKESFPLTVTSAQKNPTAFYLCASSIDRANYGYTFGSGTRLTVV.

V usage is TRBV6-1 and J usage is TRBJ2-2; 10 bases are a match to TRBD1. This CDR3 contains 16 residues. Germline CDR1 reads MNHNS; CDR2 reads SASEGT. The J segment lost 9 bases and the V segment lost 3 bases, leaving 10 bases of the junction unmatched. The chain's CDR3 is CASSDTTGGRTRELFF. The CDR3 DNA reads TGTGCCAGCAGTGATACGACAGGGGGCCGGACCAGGGAGCTGTTTTTT.

The chain is built from TRBV2 and TRBJ2-1; 10 bases align to TRBD1. The trim removed 6 bases at V and 5 bases at J, leaving 7 bases unmatched. The germline gives CDR1 SNHLY, CDR2 FYNNEI. The length of the CDR3 is 15 residues. CDR3 nucleotide sequence: TGTGCCAGCAGCGGGACAGGGGTTCGGGACAATGAGCAGTTCTTC. As protein: CASSGTGVRDNEQFF.

The chain employs TRBV29-1 and TRBJ1-2, with TRBD1 matching 9 bases. The CDR3 runs 13 residues. V lost 5 bases, J lost 4 bases, and 5 bases stayed unmatched. The germline gives CDR1 SQVTM, CDR2 ANQGSEA. The CDR3 DNA follows: TGCAGCGTTAGGACAGGGGTTCCCTATGGCTACACCTTC. Translation gives CSVRTGVPYGYTF.

V gene TRBV4-1 combines with J gene TRBJ2-1; D ambiguous. The CDR3 is made up of 12 amino acids. V shed 2 bases and J shed 9 bases, with 8 bases lying between them. Germline CDR1 is MGHRA and CDR2 is YSYEKL. The CDR3 protein is CASSQMPGEQFF. The CDR3 DNA reads as TGCGCCAGCAGCCAAATGCCAGGTGAGCAGTTCTTC.

The chain carries TRBV7-9 and TRBJ1-1; 11 bases are shared with TRBD1. Germline CDR1 SEHNR, CDR2 FQNEAQ (reference sequence). The CDR3 is made up of 15 amino acids. V was clipped by 1 base and J by 5 bases; unmatched bases: 3. For the CDR3, the DNA is TGTGCCAGCAGCTTAGGGACAGGGGGCAGGACTGAAGCTTTCTTT. This gives the protein CASSLGTGGRTEAFF.

The CDR3 reads CASSYGSAAYPYEQYF. For the CDR3, the DNA is TGTGCCAGCAGTTACGGTTCGGCGGCCTACCCCTACGAGCAGTACTTC. This rearrangement joins TRBV6-5 to TRBJ2-7; D is ambiguous. CDR3 length: 16 residues. In germline, CDR1 is MNHEY, CDR2 SVGAGI. V lost 2 bases to trimming and J lost 2 bases, with 16 bases between them.

The chain has TRBV7-9 and TRBJ1-5; TRBD1 matches 10 bases. Trimming removed 4 bases from V and 2 bases from J; junction bases left unmatched: 5. The germline V gene has CDR1 SEHNR and CDR2 FQNEAQ (reference sequence). The CDR3 has 16 residues. This CDR3 is CASSSSGTGGNQPQHF. The CDR3 DNA sequence: TGTGCCAGCAGCTCCTCCGGGACAGGGGGCAATCAGCCCCAGCATTTT.

This clone occurred once. The V and J genes are TRBV15 and TRBJ2-1, with TRBD1 matching over 8 bases. Losses at the gene ends were 3 bases for V and 4 bases for J; bases not matched to a gene: 2. This CDR3 is 14 amino acids long. From germline, CDR1 is LNHNV and CDR2 YYDKDF (reference sequence). For the CDR3, the DNA is TGTGCCACCAGCAGGGACAGGGAGTACAATGAGCAGTTCTTC. Amino acids: CATSRDREYNEQFF.